These T cell receptor beta chains were read from a single sample in a study of blood T cell repertoires in COVID-19. Sequencing used immunoSEQ multiplex PCR; TCRdb keeps in-frame clones, though not all of them. The table shows around 230,000 clones, with roughly 85% occurring only once. The material sequenced was peripheral blood. All receptors come from a man in his fifties or sixties with COVID-19, enrolled during active disease. Each CDR3 is given with its conserved first and last residue. A D gene is named only where the DNA matches it firmly. Size values are once, few and many counts, or a class for expanded clones, and some rows have none.

TRBD1 | NA | TRBJ2-3 | TRBV24-1 | TGTGCCACCAGTGATAAGGGGGCGAAGAGTGCAGATACGCAGTATTTT | CATSDKGAKSADTQYF
NA | NA | TRBJ1-2 | TRBV19 | TGTGCCAGTAGAAACGAGCGGCAAACAAACTATGGCTACACCTTC | CASRNERQTNYGYTF
NA | NA | TRBJ1-2 | TRBV27 | TGTGCCAGCAGTTTCAGGGGAAGCTATGGCTACACCTTC | CASSFRGSYGYTF
NA | NA | TRBJ1-2 | TRBV4-2 | TGTGCCAGCAGCCAACTCCTCCAGGGGTCGGGGGGCTACACCTTC | CASSQLLQGSGGYTF
NA | NA | TRBJ2-5 | TRBV29-1 | TGCAGCGTTACCCTCGGTCCGTCTCGGGAGACCCAGTACTTC | CSVTLGPSRETQYF
NA | NA | TRBJ2-2 | TRBV6-2/TRBV6-3 | TGTGCCAGCAGTTTAGCGAACACCGGGGAGCTGTTTTTT | CASSLANTGELFF
TRBD1 | NA | TRBJ1-2 | TRBV5-1 | TGCGCCAGCAGCGCGGGACAGGGGGGATTGGGCTACACCTTC | CASSAGQGGLGYTF
TRBD1 | few | TRBJ1-2 | TRBV10-2 | TGCGCCAGCACCCGACAGGGCGACTATGGCTACACCTTC | CASTRQGDYGYTF
NA | NA | TRBJ2-5 | TRBV9 | TGTGCCAGCAGCGTATCGGGCCGCGGGGGCATCCAAGAGACCCAGTACTTC | CASSVSGRGGIQETQYF
NA | NA | TRBJ1-2 | TRBV7-2 | TGTGCCAGCAGCTTAGCCCGGACAGAATGGTATGGCTACACCTTC | CASSLARTEWYGYTF
NA | few | TRBJ2-1 | TRBV4-1 | TGCGCCAGCAGCTCAGGGGATGAGCAGTTCTTC | CASSSGDEQFF
NA | NA | TRBJ1-4 | TRBV28 | TGTGCCACCCTCCTGGGGGGGGCTGAAAAACTGTTTTTT | CATLLGGAEKLFF
NA | NA | TRBJ1-2 | TRBV9 | TGTGCCAGCAGCGGCGGGACGGCTTTAGATGGCTACACCTTC | CASSGGTALDGYTF
TRBD2 | NA | TRBJ2-1 | TRBV4-3 | TGCGCCAGCAGCCAAGAAGGAGCTAGCGGGGGGCCAAGCTCCTACAATGAGCAGTTCTTC | CASSQEGASGGPSSYNEQFF
TRBD1 | once | TRBJ1-4 | TRBV30 | TGTGCCTGGAGTGAACAGGGGAATGAAAAACTGTTTTTT | CAWSEQGNEKLFF
TRBD1 | NA | TRBJ2-1 | TRBV19 | TGTGCCACCCAATTACAGGGGGCTACCACCTACAATGAGCAGTTCTTC | CATQLQGATTYNEQFF
NA | NA | TRBJ2-2 | TRBV19 | TGTGCCAGTAGTCTGCTAGGGGCAAGTAACGGGGAGCTGTTTTTT | CASSLLGASNGELFF
NA | many | TRBJ1-1 | TRBV5-5 | TGTGCCAGCAGCTTGGGTATTCCCCCAGTGAACACTGAAGCTTTCTTT | CASSLGIPPVNTEAFF
NA | NA | TRBJ1-4 | TRBV18 | TGTGCCAGCTCACCTCAACAGGGCCGCTCGGGGGGTGAAAAACTGTTTTTT | CASSPQQGRSGGEKLFF
NA | NA | TRBJ2-7 | TRBV4-1 | TGCGCCAGCAGCCAAGCAGATCTAGGTACCTACGAGCAGTACTTC | CASSQADLGTYEQYF
TRBD1 | NA | TRBJ2-7 | TRBV9 | TGTGCCAGCAGCCCAGGGGGCGAGCAGTACTTC | CASSPGGEQYF
TRBD2 | NA | TRBJ2-3 | TRBV11-3 | TGTGCCAGCAGCCTTAGCGGGGGGGAAGTTACGCAGTATTTT | CASSLSGGEVTQYF
NA | NA | TRBJ2-5 | TRBV5-4 | TGTGCCAGCAGCTTGAGATGGGAGCAAGAGACCCAGTACTTC | CASSLRWEQETQYF
NA | NA | TRBJ1-5 | TRBV21-1 | TGTGCCAGCAGCAAAGGACAGGGCAATCAGCCCCAGCATTTT | CASSKGQGNQPQHF
NA | NA | TRBJ1-2 | TRBV27 | TGTGCCAGCAGCCCCGGGTTCCAGGGAGGCTACACCTTC | CASSPGFQGGYTF
TRBD1 | NA | TRBJ1-3 | TRBV28 | TGTGCCAGCAGAACCGGGACAGGGGTTAACACCATATATTTT | CASRTGTGVNTIYF
TRBD2 | NA | TRBJ2-5 | TRBV6-1 | TGTGCCAGCAGTGAGGGAGGGCGGAGCCAAGAGACCCAGTACTTC | CASSEGGRSQETQYF
NA | NA | TRBJ2-5 | TRBV5-1 | TGCGCCAGCAGCTTAGACAGCCAGTACCAAGAGACCCAGTACTTC | CASSLDSQYQETQYF
NA | NA | TRBJ1-6 | TRBV6-6 | TGTGCCAGCAGTCTAGATGGTAGCGGGCTATTCTCTAGCTCCTATAATTCACCCCTCCACTTT | CASSLDGSGLFSSSYNSPLHF
NA | NA | TRBJ1-5 | TRBV4-1 | TGCGCCAGCAGCCAAGTCTCAGGGCCCCCGGCCCAGCATTTT | CASSQVSGPPAQHF
TRBD1 | NA | TRBJ1-2 | TRBV5-1 | TGCGCCAGCAAAGGGACAGGGGACCATGGCTACACCTTC | CASKGTGDHGYTF
NA | NA | TRBJ1-2 | TRBV11-1 | TGTGCCAGCAGCCGGGACAATAACTATGGCTACACCTTC | CASSRDNNYGYTF
TRBD2 | NA | TRBJ2-1 | TRBV24-1 | TGTGCCACCAGTGGGACCCTGCGCGGGGGGTTTTCTGAGCAGTTCTTC | CATSGTLRGGFSEQFF
TRBD1 | NA | TRBJ2-7 | TRBV14 | TGTGCCAGCAGCCATAGGGGACAGTATAGCTCCTACGAGCAGTACTTC | CASSHRGQYSSYEQYF
NA | NA | TRBJ2-1 | TRBV4-3 | TGCGCCAGCAGCCATCATGGGGGGGGCAGGGCTTGGAATGAGCAGTTCTTC | CASSHHGGGRAWNEQFF
TRBD1 | NA | TRBJ2-3 | TRBV5-1 | TGCGCCAGCAGACCTACAGGGGGCACCCGTGGAGATACGCAGTATTTT | CASRPTGGTRGDTQYF
NA | NA | TRBJ2-1 | TRBV5-4 | TGTGCCAGCAGCTTTGGGGGGGCCCTGGTTAATGAGCAGTTCTTC | CASSFGGALVNEQFF
NA | NA | TRBJ1-2 | TRBV5-5 | TGTGCCAGCAGCTTGTGGGACACCGGATTGTATGGCTACACCTTC | CASSLWDTGLYGYTF
TRBD1 | NA | TRBJ1-2 | TRBV25-1 | TGTGCCAGCAGAGGGACAGCTCTCTATGGCTACACCTTC | CASRGTALYGYTF
TRBD1 | once | TRBJ2-5 | TRBV27 | TGTGCCAGCAGTCCTCGACAGGGGCGGTTTGTAGAGACCCAGTACTTC | CASSPRQGRFVETQYF
TRBD1 | NA | TRBJ2-2 | TRBV2 | TGTGCCAGCAGTGAATACAGGGGGCGCGCCGGGGAGCTGTTTTTT | CASSEYRGRAGELFF
TRBD2 | NA | TRBJ2-5 | TRBV5-1 | TGCGCCAGCAGCTTGGAAGCGGGGGGGACCCAGTACTTC | CASSLEAGGTQYF
TRBD2 | NA | TRBJ2-5 | TRBV4-1 | TGCGCCAGCAGCCATTTACTAGCGCTAAAAGAGACCCAGTACTTC | CASSHLLALKETQYF
NA | NA | TRBJ1-1 | TRBV12-3/TRBV12-4 | TGTGCCAGCAGACGGAGGTGGGGAACTGAAGCTTTCTTT | CASRRRWGTEAFF
NA | NA | TRBJ2-5 | TRBV9 | TGTGCCAGCAGCGTAGTGGACTCCTCCTGGGAGACCCAGTACTTC | CASSVVDSSWETQYF
NA | NA | TRBJ2-5 | TRBV5-4 | TGTGCCAGCAGCTTTATCCCGGGACAACAAGAGACCCAGTACTTC | CASSFIPGQQETQYF
TRBD2 | NA | TRBJ2-7 | TRBV7-8 | TGTGCCAGCAGCCCCCTAGCCCTCGGTTCGGGCGGGGGGGCTCCCGAGCAGTACTTC | CASSPLALGSGGGAPEQYF
TRBD2 | NA | TRBJ2-3 | TRBV7-6 | TGTGCCAGCAGCTTAGCAGTTCGCGGGGGTTCAGATACGCAGTATTTT | CASSLAVRGGSDTQYF
NA | few | TRBJ2-7 | TRBV2 | TGTGCCAGCAGTGATAACCTCAGGAAAGGCGAGCAGTACTTC | CASSDNLRKGEQYF
NA | NA | TRBJ1-1 | TRBV2 | TGTGCCAGCAGTCGGGGGTTCGGCACTGAAGCTTTCTTT | CASSRGFGTEAFF
TRBD1 | NA | TRBJ1-1 | TRBV5-1 | TGCGCCAGCAGCCTTATCGGGACAGGGGCCGCAGAAGCTTTCTTT | CASSLIGTGAAEAFF
NA | NA | TRBJ2-3 | TRBV9 | TGTGCCAGCAGCGTAGCCGATGGACGGACAAGCACAGATACGCAGTATTTT | CASSVADGRTSTDTQYF
TRBD1 | few | TRBJ1-1 | TRBV7-6 | TGTGCCAGCAGCGTTACAGGGGGCCAGAACACTGAAGCTTTCTTT | CASSVTGGQNTEAFF